These T cell receptor beta chains were read from a single sample in a study of post-analysis software for immune sequencing data. TCRdb re-derived calls from the PCR reads in MiXCR, one entry per CDR3 protein. Among around 770,000 distinct CDR3 sequences, about half were seen once, and the ten largest hold approximately 4.4%. Sequencing was performed on blood. These receptor sequences come from a girl aged 10-17 years with multiple sclerosis. Both conserved end residues are part of each CDR3. The order of the fields is CDR3 protein, CDR3 DNA, D gene, J gene, clone size, V gene. D genes are given only for firm matches. Clone size is shown for a subset of rows, as once, few, many or a class of expanded clone.

CATSGPSGRGYEQFF TGTGCCACCAGTGGCCCTAGCGGGAGGGGTTATGAGCAGTTCTTC TRBD2 TRBJ2-1 . TRBV24-1
CSARDGLAGYSGANVLTF TGCAGTGCTAGAGATGGACTAGCGGGGTACTCTGGGGCCAACGTCCTGACTTTC TRBD2 TRBJ2-6 . TRBV20-1
CSVGAGGPDIEFF TGCAGCGTTGGAGCGGGAGGGCCCGATATTGAGTTCTTC TRBD2 TRBJ2-1 . TRBV29-1
CASRGTYSGANVLTF TGTGCCAGCAGGGGGACCTACTCTGGGGCCAACGTCCTGACTTTC . TRBJ2-6 few TRBV28
CASSLLGLAGDEQYF TGTGCCAGCAGCTTATTAGGGCTAGCGGGAGACGAGCAGTACTTC TRBD2 TRBJ2-7 . TRBV11-2
CASSPQEGPGTRRINTEAFF TGTGCCAGCAGCCCCCAGGAGGGACCGGGGACGCGACGAATTAACACTGAAGCTTTCTTT . TRBJ1-1 . TRBV11-2
CSVGFGTEAFF TGCAGCGTCGGGTTCGGCACTGAAGCTTTCTTT . TRBJ1-1 once TRBV29-1
CATSRVRDPTAPYEQYF TGTGCCACCAGCAGAGTCAGGGACCCCACGGCCCCCTACGAGCAGTACTTC . TRBJ2-7 few TRBV15
CASTLAGKDEQFF TGTGCCAGCACCCTAGCGGGAAAGGATGAGCAGTTCTTC TRBD2 TRBJ2-1 . TRBV11-1
CASSQVWLAGSYEQYF TGTGCCAGCAGCCAAGTGTGGCTAGCGGGTTCCTACGAGCAGTACTTC TRBD2 TRBJ2-7 . TRBV3-1
CSARDPGPLAGGTHIQYF TGCAGTGCTAGAGACCCGGGGCCCCTAGCGGGAGGTACACACATTCAGTACTTC TRBD2 TRBJ2-4 . TRBV20-1
CSVRDRVNGYTF TGCAGCGTCCGGGACAGGGTGAATGGCTACACCTTC TRBD1 TRBJ1-2 few TRBV29-1
CSAPGLVNTNEQFF TGCAGCGCACCGGGACTAGTAAATACCAATGAGCAGTTCTTC TRBD2 TRBJ2-1 . TRBV29-1
CASSLNTANQPQHF TGTGCCAGCAGCTTAAACACCGCCAATCAGCCCCAGCATTTT . TRBJ1-5 . TRBV7-9
CSSNGITETQYF TGCAGTAGCAATGGGATTACAGAGACCCAGTACTTC . TRBJ2-5 . TRBV20-1
CASSYIGTDNTEAFF TGCGCCAGCAGCTACATCGGGACGGATAACACTGAAGCTTTCTTT . TRBJ1-1 . TRBV5-1
CASSTDRGRRETQYF TGTGCCAGCAGTACGGACAGGGGCCGGCGGGAGACCCAGTACTTC TRBD1 TRBJ2-5 few TRBV12-3/TRBV12-4
CASSQFWGTEAFF TGTGCCAGTAGCCAATTCTGGGGCACTGAAGCTTTCTTT . TRBJ1-1 . TRBV3-1
CASVTNTQYF TGTGCCAGCGTGACAAATACGCAGTATTTT . TRBJ2-3 few TRBV6-6
CASSLARGEGDEQFF TGTGCCAGCAGCTTAGCCAGGGGAGAGGGGGATGAGCAGTTCTTC . TRBJ2-1 few TRBV11-2
CASSSPSGTETQYF TGTGCCAGCAGCTCCCCCTCCGGGACGGAGACCCAGTACTTC . TRBJ2-5 few TRBV7-9
CASSLTRGMGDTQYF TGTGCCAGCAGCTTGACTCGGGGGATGGGAGATACGCAGTATTTT . TRBJ2-3 few TRBV5-8
CASSEPVAGGGYTF TGTGCCAGCAGTGAACCTGTAGCCGGAGGTGGCTACACCTTC . TRBJ1-2 few TRBV6-1
CASKGQGYITQYF TGTGCCAGCAAGGGGCAGGGCTACATTACGCAGTATTTT . TRBJ2-3 once TRBV27
CSARSGLSNQPQHF TGCAGTGCTAGATCGGGGCTGAGCAATCAGCCCCAGCATTTT . TRBJ1-5 few TRBV20-1
CASSQEPPGGAGVLEQYF TGCGCCAGCAGCCAAGAACCCCCCGGGGGAGCGGGAGTTCTCGAGCAGTACTTC TRBD2 TRBJ2-7 . TRBV4-1
CASSLQLVGNEQFF TGTGCCAGCAGCTTGCAACTCGTCGGCAATGAGCAGTTCTTC . TRBJ2-1 . TRBV7-2
CASSSGISPQYF TGTGCCAGCAGTTCCGGAATATCACCCCAGTACTTC . TRBJ2-5 . TRBV27
CSARLVGGGYEQYF TGCAGTGCGAGACTAGTGGGAGGTGGCTACGAGCAGTACTTC . TRBJ2-7 once TRBV20-1
CATRGISGEAFF TGTGCCACCAGAGGGATTTCGGGTGAAGCTTTCTTT . TRBJ1-1 . TRBV10-3
CSVGGTEANYGYTF TGCAGCGTGGGGGGGACAGAAGCTAACTATGGCTACACCTTC TRBD1 TRBJ1-2 . TRBV29-1
CSAISGRADTQYF TGCAGTGCTATAAGCGGGAGGGCAGATACGCAGTATTTT TRBD2 TRBJ2-3 . TRBV20-1
CTSSLPHLRTSGIQETQYF TGCACCAGCAGCTTGCCCCATCTCCGGACTAGCGGGATCCAAGAGACCCAGTACTTC TRBD2 TRBJ2-5 . TRBV5-1
CASSSRDGPNEKLFF TGTGCCAGCAGTTCCCGGGACGGCCCTAATGAAAAACTGTTTTTT . TRBJ1-4 . TRBV6-6
CASSPPGTGREKLFF TGTGCCAGCAGTCCCCCCGGGACAGGCCGAGAAAAACTGTTTTTT TRBD1 TRBJ1-4 . TRBV28
CASGWEKWEQFF TGTGCCAGCGGGTGGGAGAAGTGGGAGCAGTTCTTC . TRBJ2-1 . TRBV25-1
CSARSQGSKGVYEQYF TGCAGTGCTAGGTCGCAAGGCTCCAAAGGCGTTTACGAGCAGTACTTC . TRBJ2-7 few TRBV20-1
CASRLGSTEQFF TGTGCCAGCAGGCTGGGGAGTACGGAGCAGTTCTTC . TRBJ2-1 . TRBV27
CASSLESLLAGAGETQYF TGTGCCAGCAGCTTGGAGTCCCTACTAGCGGGAGCGGGAGAGACCCAGTACTTC TRBD2 TRBJ2-5 . TRBV5-5
CASSFGQRPETQYF TGTGCCAGCAGCTTCGGACAGAGACCAGAGACCCAGTACTTC . TRBJ2-5 . TRBV7-2
CASSFDRVAEQYF TGTGCCAGCAGTTTCGACAGGGTGGCCGAGCAGTACTTC TRBD1 TRBJ2-7 . TRBV12-3/TRBV12-4
CSATPPARGYTF TGCAGTGCAACCCCCCCAGCCCGCGGCTACACCTTC . TRBJ1-2 few TRBV20-1
CASSPGPQLSYEQYF TGTGCCAGCAGCCCCGGGCCACAGCTTAGCTACGAGCAGTACTTC . TRBJ2-7 . TRBV9
CASSQEGGQPVEYF TGCGCCAGCAGCCAAGAGGGAGGACAGCCTGTGGAGTACTTC . TRBJ2-7 . TRBV4-1
CASSQDTAGWVEQFF TGCGCCAGCAGCCAAGATACGGCAGGGTGGGTTGAGCAGTTCTTC . TRBJ2-1 . TRBV4-1
CTSSLSLDNRSPLHF TGTACCAGCAGTTTATCGTTGGACAACAGGTCACCCCTCCACTTT . TRBJ1-6 . TRBV27
CATRNSSGSSYEQYF TGTGCCACCAGAAACAGTAGCGGGAGCTCCTACGAGCAGTACTTC TRBD2 TRBJ2-7 . TRBV15
CASRTSGRWNEQYF TGCGCCAGCAGGACTAGCGGGAGGTGGAACGAGCAGTACTTC TRBD2 TRBJ2-7 . TRBV5-1
CASSQRQSNEKLFF TGTGCCAGCAGTCAACGACAGTCTAATGAAAAACTGTTTTTT . TRBJ1-4 . TRBV7-2
CASSPRTHTFTDTQYF TGTGCCAGCTCACCGAGGACTCACACCTTCACAGATACGCAGTATTTT . TRBJ2-3 . TRBV18
CASSLWAGAYEQYF TGTGCCAGCAGCTTATGGGCAGGGGCCTACGAGCAGTACTTC . TRBJ2-7 few TRBV11-2